These T cell receptor beta chains were read from a single sample in a study of blood T cells in healthy people across ages. TCRdb called the 5' RACE reads again in MiXCR, with one record for every CDR3 protein. The sample includes around 870,000 distinct CDR3 sequences, 29% of them seen just once. Sequenced material: blood. These receptors all stem from an elderly woman in good health. Each CDR3 is given with its conserved first and last residue. Each record gives: clone size, J gene, D gene, V gene, CDR3 protein, CDR3 DNA. A D gene is named only where the DNA matches it firmly. Some rows have no size entry. The others give once, few or many, or a class for an expanded clone.

.,TRBJ2-5,.,TRBV7-2,CASSKRNEQYF,TGTGCCAGCAGCAAGAGGAATGAGCAGTACTTC
many,TRBJ1-2,TRBD1,TRBV7-2,CASSLNRGGGYTF,TGTGCCAGCAGCTTAAACAGGGGAGGCGGCTACACCTTC
many,TRBJ2-3,.,TRBV9,CASSEALQGIVSTDTQYF,TGTGCCAGCAGCGAGGCCCTACAGGGTATAGTTAGCACAGATACGCAGTATTTT
many,TRBJ2-7,.,TRBV5-1,CASSWDFSYEQYF,TGCGCCAGCAGCTGGGACTTCTCCTACGAGCAGTACTTC
once,TRBJ2-6,.,TRBV9,CASSVDNFSGDNVLTF,TGCGCCAGCAGCGTAGATAACTTCTCTGGGGACAACGTCCTGACTTTC
.,TRBJ2-3,.,TRBV5-1,CASSLDRSTNTQYF,TGCGCCAGCAGCTTGGACAGGAGCACGAATACGCAGTATTTT
.,TRBJ2-7,TRBD2,TRBV7-8,CASRPSGARDEQYF,TGTGCCAGCAGACCTAGCGGGGCAAGGGATGAGCAGTACTTC
many,TRBJ1-5,TRBD1,TRBV5-1,CASSSGQGNQPQHF,TGCGCCAGCAGCTCGGGACAGGGGAATCAGCCCCAGCATTTT
few,TRBJ2-7,.,TRBV7-9,CASSSGSTSYEQYF,TGTGCCAGCAGCTCCGGGTCTACATCTTACGAGCAGTACTTC
few,TRBJ2-6,TRBD1,TRBV18,CASSPLRSGTGDSGANVLTF,TGTGCCAGCTCACCTCTACGCTCCGGGACAGGGGATTCTGGGGCCAACGTCCTGACTTTC
many,TRBJ2-5,TRBD1,TRBV11-2,CASSLVFGRGRRETQYF,TGTGCCAGCAGCTTAGTATTTGGCAGGGGGCGCCGGGAGACCCAGTACTTC
.,TRBJ2-7,.,TRBV5-5,CASSLSWDPSYNEQYF,TGTGCCAGCAGCTTATCCTGGGACCCCTCCTACAATGAGCAGTACTTC
.,TRBJ2-6,.,TRBV7-9,CASSLGAVSGANVLTF,TGTGCCAGCAGTCTGGGGGCGGTGTCTGGGGCCAACGTCCTGACTTTC
.,TRBJ2-4,TRBD1,TRBV7-2,CASSLEPGQGTNIQYF,TGTGCCAGCAGTCTCGAGCCGGGACAGGGTACAAACATTCAGTACTTC
many,TRBJ1-2,.,TRBV2,CASSDYGYTF,TGTGCCAGCAGTGATTATGGCTACACCTTC
few,TRBJ2-3,TRBD2,TRBV4-1,CASSQDGAGGTDTQYF,TGCGCCAGCAGCCAAGATGGGGCGGGGGGCACAGATACGCAGTATTTT
.,TRBJ1-2,TRBD1,TRBV30,CAWHLRGLHYGYTF,TGTGCCTGGCACCTCAGGGGGCTTCACTATGGCTACACCTTC
.,TRBJ2-7,.,TRBV6-2/TRBV6-3,CASSYSPSSYEQYF,TGTGCCAGCAGTTACTCCCCCTCATCCTACGAGCAGTACTTC
.,TRBJ1-2,TRBD1,TRBV5-1,CASSETGGSDYGYTF,TGCGCCAGCAGCGAAACAGGGGGCAGTGACTATGGCTACACCTTC
many,TRBJ2-6,.,TRBV4-1,CASSQGLVTVSGANVLTF,TGCGCCAGCAGCCAAGGATTAGTCACGGTCTCTGGGGCCAACGTCCTGACTTTC
.,TRBJ1-1,.,TRBV12-3/TRBV12-4,CASSFLDYTEAFF,TGTGCCAGCAGTTTCCTGGACTACACTGAAGCTTTCTTT
.,TRBJ2-7,.,TRBV29-1,CSVEVGQHNEQYF,TGCAGCGTTGAGGTCGGGCAGCACAACGAGCAGTACTTC
few,TRBJ1-4,TRBD1,TRBV11-2,CASRKPGQGEKLFF,TGTGCCAGCAGGAAACCGGGACAGGGTGAAAAACTGTTTTTT
many,TRBJ2-3,TRBD1,TRBV6-2/TRBV6-3,CASSTRTGTTDTQYF,TGTGCCAGCAGTACCCGGACAGGGACCACAGATACGCAGTATTTT
many,TRBJ1-5,.,TRBV7-9,CASSLTSTGNQPQHF,TGTGCCAGCAGCTTAACCTCTACAGGCAATCAGCCCCAGCATTTT
.,TRBJ2-5,.,TRBV20-1,CSARGRRRDRRETQYF,TGCAGTGCTAGAGGACGGAGGCGGGACCGACGAGAGACCCAGTACTTC
many,TRBJ1-2,.,TRBV13,CASSLGTAAGYGYTF,TGTGCCAGCAGCCTCGGGACGGCGGCTGGCTATGGCTACACCTTC
.,TRBJ2-7,.,TRBV20-1,CSASLWTGVYEQYF,TGCAGTGCTAGTTTGTGGACTGGCGTCTACGAGCAGTACTTC
.,TRBJ1-1,.,TRBV19,CASQGPGRGTEAFF,TGTGCCTCCCAGGGACCAGGGAGAGGCACTGAAGCTTTCTTT
few,TRBJ2-3,TRBD2,TRBV15,CATSRDSSGGRDTQYF,TGTGCCACCAGCAGAGACTCTAGCGGGGGCCGGGATACGCAGTATTTT
many,TRBJ1-2,TRBD1,TRBV30,CAWSEGTGHYTF,TGTGCCTGGAGTGAAGGGACAGGCCACTACACCTTC
.,TRBJ2-7,.,TRBV20-1,CSASFRQGPRSEQYF,TGCAGTGCTAGTTTCCGGCAGGGGCCCCGAAGCGAGCAGTACTTC
many,TRBJ2-1,TRBD2,TRBV5-1,CASSPRASGGYNEQFF,TGCGCCAGCAGCCCTCGGGCTAGCGGGGGTTACAATGAGCAGTTCTTC
.,TRBJ1-5,.,TRBV29-1,CSVETGYNQPQHF,TGCAGCGTTGAAACAGGGTACAATCAGCCCCAGCATTTT
many,TRBJ1-1,.,TRBV6-2/TRBV6-3,CASSYFLALNTEAFF,TGTGCCAGCAGTTACTTTCTGGCTCTGAACACTGAAGCTTTCTTT
many,TRBJ2-7,.,TRBV10-2,CASSDRIDSHYEQYF,TGCGCCAGCAGTGACAGGATAGATTCGCACTACGAGCAGTACTTC
many,TRBJ2-7,TRBD2,TRBV20-1,CSALAGGGQYF,TGCAGTGCTTTAGCGGGGGGAGGGCAGTACTTC
many,TRBJ2-3,.,TRBV11-1,CASSFDLISTDTQYF,TGTGCCAGCAGCTTCGATTTGATTAGCACAGATACGCAGTATTTT
many,TRBJ2-3,.,TRBV5-6,CASSLRTITDTQYF,TGTGCCAGCAGCTTACGCACGATCACAGATACGCAGTATTTT
few,TRBJ2-2,TRBD2,TRBV29-1,CSVTTSGGSHTGELFF,TGCAGCGTCACCACTAGCGGGGGTTCTCACACCGGGGAGCTGTTTTTT
.,TRBJ2-1,TRBD2,TRBV7-2,CASSLWTSPNNEQFF,TGTGCCAGCAGCTTATGGACTAGCCCTAACAATGAGCAGTTCTTC
few,TRBJ1-2,.,TRBV4-3,CASSQDGGGSANYGYTF,TGCGCCAGCAGCCAAGATGGGGGGGGCTCGGCTAACTATGGCTACACCTTC
many,TRBJ1-5,TRBD1,TRBV6-2/TRBV6-3,CASSYSGLATGGQPQHF,TGTGCCAGCAGTTACTCGGGCCTCGCGACAGGGGGGCAGCCCCAGCATTTT
many,TRBJ1-6,.,TRBV7-2,CASSRRSDNSPLHF,TGTGCCAGCAGCCGTAGATCAGATAATTCACCCCTCCACTTT
many,TRBJ1-2,TRBD1,TRBV4-1,CASSPIGQGRGYTF,TGCGCCAGCAGCCCTATAGGACAGGGCCGCGGCTACACCTTC
.,TRBJ2-3,.,TRBV11-3,CASSPVGGFTDTQYF,TGTGCCAGCAGCCCAGTAGGCGGATTCACAGATACGCAGTATTTT
.,TRBJ2-7,TRBD1,TRBV7-2,CASSPIGGGLGEQYF,TGTGCCAGCAGCCCCATAGGGGGCGGGTTAGGCGAGCAGTACTTC
many,TRBJ2-5,TRBD2,TRBV4-1,CASSRASGGAKVSETQYF,TGCGCCAGCAGTCGGGCTAGCGGGGGGGCGAAGGTTTCAGAGACCCAGTACTTC
few,TRBJ1-5,.,TRBV20-1,CSARAATYQPQHF,TGCAGTGCTAGAGCGGCAACATATCAGCCCCAGCATTTT